This TCR beta chain was recovered during a study of T cells in pancreatic ductal adenocarcinoma. Points from the study as a whole: Comparisons of tumor and blood clonality may show falsely lower tumor diversity.

Selected pancreatic ductal adenocarcinoma patients had undergone surgery without neoadjuvant therapy. Here immunoSEQ multiplex PCR was the method, and the copy in TCRdb shows in-frame clones only, minus some. The table shows about 98,000 clones, with about 95% occurring only once. There are 16 residues in the CDR3. In germline, CDR1 is MDHEN, CDR2 SYDVKM. The germline V and J ends were trimmed by 6 bases and 4 bases, with 21 bases remaining between them. About this clone: Its specificity is not known.

The rearrangement links TRBV28 to TRBJ1-2; possibly TRBD1 for D (6 bases). The sample comprised PBMCs. This TCR was recovered from a human donor with pancreatic ductal adenocarcinoma. The CDR3 spells CASSLTSPGTPYGYTF. The CDR3 DNA sequence: TGTGCCAGCAGCCTTACTTCTCCCGGGACACCCTATGGCTACACCTTC.